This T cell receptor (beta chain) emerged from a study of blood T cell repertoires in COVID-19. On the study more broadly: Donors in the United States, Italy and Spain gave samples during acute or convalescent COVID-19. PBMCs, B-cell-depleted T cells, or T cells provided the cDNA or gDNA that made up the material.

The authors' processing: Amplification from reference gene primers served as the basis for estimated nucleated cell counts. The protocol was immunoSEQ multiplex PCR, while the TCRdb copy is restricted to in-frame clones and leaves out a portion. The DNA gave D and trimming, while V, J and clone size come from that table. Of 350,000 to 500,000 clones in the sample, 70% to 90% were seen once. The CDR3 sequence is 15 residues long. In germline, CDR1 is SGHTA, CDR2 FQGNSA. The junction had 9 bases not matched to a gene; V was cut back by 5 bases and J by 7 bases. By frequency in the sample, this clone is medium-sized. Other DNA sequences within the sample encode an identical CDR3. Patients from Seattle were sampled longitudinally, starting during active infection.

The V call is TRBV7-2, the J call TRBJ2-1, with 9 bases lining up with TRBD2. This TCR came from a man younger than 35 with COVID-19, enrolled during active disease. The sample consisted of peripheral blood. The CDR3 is CASSLTSGRLNEQFF. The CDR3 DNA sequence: TGTGCCAGCAGCCTCACTAGCGGGCGATTAAATGAGCAGTTCTTC. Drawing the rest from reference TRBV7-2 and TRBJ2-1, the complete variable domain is GAGVSQSPSNKVTEKGKDVELRCDPISGHTALYWYRQSLGQGLEFLIYFQGNSAPDKSGLPSDRFSAERTGGSVSTLTIQRTQQEDSAVYLCASSLTSGRLNEQFFGPGTRLTVL.